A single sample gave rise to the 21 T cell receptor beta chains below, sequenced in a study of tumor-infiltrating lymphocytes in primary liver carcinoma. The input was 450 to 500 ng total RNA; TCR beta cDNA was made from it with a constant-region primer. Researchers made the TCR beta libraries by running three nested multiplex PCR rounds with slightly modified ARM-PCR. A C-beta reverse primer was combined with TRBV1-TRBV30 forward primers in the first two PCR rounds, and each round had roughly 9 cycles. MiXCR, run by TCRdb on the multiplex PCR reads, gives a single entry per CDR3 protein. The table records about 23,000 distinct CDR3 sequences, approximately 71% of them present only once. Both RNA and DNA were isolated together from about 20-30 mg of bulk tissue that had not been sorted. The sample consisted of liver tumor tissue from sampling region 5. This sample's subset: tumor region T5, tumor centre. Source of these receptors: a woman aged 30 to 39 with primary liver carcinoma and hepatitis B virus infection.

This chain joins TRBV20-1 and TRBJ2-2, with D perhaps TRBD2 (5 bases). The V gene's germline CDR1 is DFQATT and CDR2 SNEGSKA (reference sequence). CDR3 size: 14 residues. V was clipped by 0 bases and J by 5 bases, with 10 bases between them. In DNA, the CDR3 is TGCAGTGCTAGAGAAGGAGGATGGACCGGGGAGCTGTTTTTT. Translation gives CSAREGGWTGELFF.

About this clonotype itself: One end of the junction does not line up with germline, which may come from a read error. CDR3: CASRTRRDYGNTLYF. The CDR3 DNA is TGCGCCAGCAGGACTCGGAGGGACTATGGAAACACCTTATATTTT. The rearrangement uses TRBV6-5 and TRBJ1-3, with D possibly being TRBD1 (5 bases). The CDR3 totals 15 residues. CDR1 and CDR2 (germline): MNHEY, SVGAGI.

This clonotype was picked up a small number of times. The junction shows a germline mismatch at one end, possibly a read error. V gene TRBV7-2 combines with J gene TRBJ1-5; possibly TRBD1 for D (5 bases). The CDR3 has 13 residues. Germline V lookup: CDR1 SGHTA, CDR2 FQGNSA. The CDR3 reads CASSYSGYQSQHF. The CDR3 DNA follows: TGTGCCAGCAGCTATTCAGGGTATCAGTCCCAGCATTTT.

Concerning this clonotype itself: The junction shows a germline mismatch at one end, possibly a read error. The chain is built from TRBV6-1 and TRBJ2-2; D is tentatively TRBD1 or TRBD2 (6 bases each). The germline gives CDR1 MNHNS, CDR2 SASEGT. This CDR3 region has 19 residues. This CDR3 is CASRETLPGGAVNTGELVF. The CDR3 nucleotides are TGTGCCAGCCGTGAAACCCTTCCCGGGGGCGCCGTGAACACCGGGGAGCTGGTTTTT.

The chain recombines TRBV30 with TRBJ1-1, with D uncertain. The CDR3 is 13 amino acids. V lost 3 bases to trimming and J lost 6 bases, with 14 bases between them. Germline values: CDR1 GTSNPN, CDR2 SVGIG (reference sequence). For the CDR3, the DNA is TGTGCCTGGAGCTCCCGAGGAGGCCCTGAAGCTTTCTTT. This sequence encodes CAWSSRGGPEAFF. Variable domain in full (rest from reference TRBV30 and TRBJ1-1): SQTIHQWPATLVQPVGSPLSLECTVEGTSNPNLYWYRQAAGRGLQLLFYSVGIGQISSEVPQNLSASRPQDRQFILSSKKLLLSDSGFYLCAWSSRGGPEAFFGQGTRLTVV.

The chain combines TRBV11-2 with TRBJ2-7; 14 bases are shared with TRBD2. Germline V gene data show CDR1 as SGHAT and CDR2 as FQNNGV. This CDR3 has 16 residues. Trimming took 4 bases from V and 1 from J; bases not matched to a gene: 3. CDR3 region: CASSSRTSGRSYEQYF. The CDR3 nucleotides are TGTGCCAGCAGCTCTCGGACTAGCGGGAGGTCCTACGAGCAGTACTTC.

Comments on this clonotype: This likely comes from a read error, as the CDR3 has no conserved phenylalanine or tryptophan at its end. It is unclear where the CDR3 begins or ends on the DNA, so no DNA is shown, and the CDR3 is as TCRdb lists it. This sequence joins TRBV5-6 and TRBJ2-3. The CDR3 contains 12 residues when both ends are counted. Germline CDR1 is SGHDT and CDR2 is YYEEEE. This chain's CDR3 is CAGSLRADTQYS.

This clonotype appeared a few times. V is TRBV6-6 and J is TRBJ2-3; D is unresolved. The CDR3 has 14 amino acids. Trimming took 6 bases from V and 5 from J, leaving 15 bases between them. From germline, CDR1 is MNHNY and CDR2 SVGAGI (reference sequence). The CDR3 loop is CASSYLPGLDTQYF. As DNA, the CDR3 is TGTGCCAGCAGCTATTTGCCGGGCCTAGATACGCAGTATTTT.

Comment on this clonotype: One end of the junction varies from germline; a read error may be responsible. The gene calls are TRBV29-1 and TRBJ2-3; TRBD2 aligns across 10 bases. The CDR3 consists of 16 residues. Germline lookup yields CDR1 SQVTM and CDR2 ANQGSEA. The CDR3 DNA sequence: TGCAGCGCCTCCCGGGCTAGCGGGGGTAGATCATATACGGAGTATTTT. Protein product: CSASRASGGRSYTEYF.

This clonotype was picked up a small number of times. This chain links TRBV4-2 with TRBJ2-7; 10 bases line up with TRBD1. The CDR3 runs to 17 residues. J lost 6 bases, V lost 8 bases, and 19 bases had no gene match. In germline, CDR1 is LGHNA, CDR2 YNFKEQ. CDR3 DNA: TGTGCCAGCCAGGAACACCTAGGACAGGGGGGACCGCGCGAGCAGTACTTC. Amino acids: CASQEHLGQGGPREQYF.

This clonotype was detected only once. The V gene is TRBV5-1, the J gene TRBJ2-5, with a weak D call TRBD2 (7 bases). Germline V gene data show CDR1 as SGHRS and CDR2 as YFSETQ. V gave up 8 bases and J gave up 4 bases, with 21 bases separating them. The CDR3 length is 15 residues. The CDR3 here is CARSRGGAGVETQYF. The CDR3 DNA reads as TGCGCCAGAAGCCGAGGGGGGGCAGGAGTAGAGACCCAGTACTTC.

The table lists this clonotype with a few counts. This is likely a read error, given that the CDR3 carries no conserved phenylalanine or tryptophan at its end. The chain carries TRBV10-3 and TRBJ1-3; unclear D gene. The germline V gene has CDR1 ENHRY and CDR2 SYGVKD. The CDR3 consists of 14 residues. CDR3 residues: CAISESVSGNTIYL. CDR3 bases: TGTGCCATCAGTGAGTCGGTTTCTGGGAACACCATATATCTT.

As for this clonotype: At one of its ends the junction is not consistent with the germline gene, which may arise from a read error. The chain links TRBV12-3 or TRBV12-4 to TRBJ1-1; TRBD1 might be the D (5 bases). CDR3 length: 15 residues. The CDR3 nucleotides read TGTGTCAGCAGTTTCGCGGGGGGTAGGGACACTGAAGCTTTCTTT. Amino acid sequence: CVSSFAGGRDTEAFF.

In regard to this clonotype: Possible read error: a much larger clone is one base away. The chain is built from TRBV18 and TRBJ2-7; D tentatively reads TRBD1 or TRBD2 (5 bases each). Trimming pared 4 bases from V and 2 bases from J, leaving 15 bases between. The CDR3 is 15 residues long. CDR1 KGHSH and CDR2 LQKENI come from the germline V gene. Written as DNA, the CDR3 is TGTGCCAGCTCACTTGCAAGGGACCCCGCCTACGAGCAGTACTTC. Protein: CASSLARDPAYEQYF.

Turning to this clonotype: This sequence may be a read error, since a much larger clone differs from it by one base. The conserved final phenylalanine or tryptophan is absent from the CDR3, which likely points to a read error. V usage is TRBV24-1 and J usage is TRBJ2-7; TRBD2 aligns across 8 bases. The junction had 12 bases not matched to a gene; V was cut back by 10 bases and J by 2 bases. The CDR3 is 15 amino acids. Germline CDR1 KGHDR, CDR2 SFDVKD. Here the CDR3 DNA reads TGTGCCACATCAAGCGGGGGAGCGCCTCCCTACGAGCAGTACCTC. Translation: CATSSGGAPPYEQYL.

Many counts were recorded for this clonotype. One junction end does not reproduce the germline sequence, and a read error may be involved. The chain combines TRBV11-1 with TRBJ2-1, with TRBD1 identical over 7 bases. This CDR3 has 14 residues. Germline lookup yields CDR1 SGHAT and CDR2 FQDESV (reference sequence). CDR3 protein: CASSHRGRINEQSF. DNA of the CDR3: TGTGCCAGCAGCCACAGGGGTCGGATCAATGAGCAGTCCTTC.

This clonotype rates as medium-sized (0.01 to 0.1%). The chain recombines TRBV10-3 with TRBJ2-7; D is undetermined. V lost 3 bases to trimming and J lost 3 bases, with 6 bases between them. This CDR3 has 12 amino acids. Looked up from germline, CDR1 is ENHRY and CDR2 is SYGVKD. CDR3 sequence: CAISETDYEQYF. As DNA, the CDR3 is TGTGCCATCAGTGAAACGGACTACGAGCAGTACTTC.

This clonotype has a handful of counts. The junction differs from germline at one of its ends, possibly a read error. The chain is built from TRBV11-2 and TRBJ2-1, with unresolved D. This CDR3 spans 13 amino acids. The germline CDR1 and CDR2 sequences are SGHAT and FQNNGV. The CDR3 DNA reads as TGTGCCAGTAGCAGTTACAGCGACAATGAGCAATTCTTC. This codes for CASSSYSDNEQFF.

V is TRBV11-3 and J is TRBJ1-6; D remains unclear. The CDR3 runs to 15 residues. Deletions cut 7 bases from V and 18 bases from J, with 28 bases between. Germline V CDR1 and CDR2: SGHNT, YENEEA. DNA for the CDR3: TGTGCCAGCAACTTTAAGTGGAGCTATAACTCACTCCCCCACTTT. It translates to CASNFKWSYNSLPHF.

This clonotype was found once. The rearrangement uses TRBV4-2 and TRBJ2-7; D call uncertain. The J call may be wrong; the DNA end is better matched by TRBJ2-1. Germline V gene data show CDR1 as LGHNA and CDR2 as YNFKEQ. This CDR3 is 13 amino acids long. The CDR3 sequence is CASSQLGEHEQFF. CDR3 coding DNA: TGTGCCAGCAGCCAACTAGGCGAGCACGAGCAGTTCTTC.

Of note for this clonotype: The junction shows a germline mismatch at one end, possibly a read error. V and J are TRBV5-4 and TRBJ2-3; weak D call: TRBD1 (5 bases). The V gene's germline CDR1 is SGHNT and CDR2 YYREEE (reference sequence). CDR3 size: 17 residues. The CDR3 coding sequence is TGTGCCATCAACGTAGACGGACACCCTCCACCCACAGATACGCAATATTTT. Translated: CAINVDGHPPPTDTQYF. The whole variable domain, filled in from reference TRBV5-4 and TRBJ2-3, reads ETGVTQSPTHLIKTRGQQVTLRCSSQSGHNTVSWYQQALGQGPQFIFQYYREEENGRGNFPPRFSGLQFPNYSSELNVNALELDDSALYLCAINVDGHPPPTDTQYFGPGTRLTVL.